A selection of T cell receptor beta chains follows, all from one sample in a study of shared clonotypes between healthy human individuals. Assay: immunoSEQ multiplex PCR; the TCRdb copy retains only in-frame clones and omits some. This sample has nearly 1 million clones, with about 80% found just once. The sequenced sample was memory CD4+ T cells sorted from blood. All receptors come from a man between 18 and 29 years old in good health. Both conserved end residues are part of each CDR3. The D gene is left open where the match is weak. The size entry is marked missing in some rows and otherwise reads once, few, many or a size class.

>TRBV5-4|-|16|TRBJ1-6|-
TGTGCCAGCAGCTCAATCTCCGGGACGGTTAATTCACCCCTCCACTTT
CASSSISGTVNSPLHF
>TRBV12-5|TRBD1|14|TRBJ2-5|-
TGTGCTAGTGGAGTACAGGGGAGTAAGGAGACCCAGTACTTC
CASGVQGSKETQYF
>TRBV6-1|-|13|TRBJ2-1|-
TGTGCCAGCAGTGATGCCAGCCAGGGTAGGAAGTTCTTC
CASSDASQGRKFF
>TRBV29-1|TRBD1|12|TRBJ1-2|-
TGCAGCGTTGAAGAGACAGGGATGGGCTACACCTTC
CSVEETGMGYTF
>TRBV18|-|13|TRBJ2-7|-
TGTGCCAGCTCACCAAAGGATCCCTACGAGCAGTACTTC
CASSPKDPYEQYF
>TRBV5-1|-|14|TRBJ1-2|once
TGCGCCAGCAGCCCGCCTGCGGATGGATATGGCTACACCTTC
CASSPPADGYGYTF
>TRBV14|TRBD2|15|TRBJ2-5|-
TGTGCCAGCAGCCAAGATGGGCTAGCGGAAGAGACCCAGTACTTC
CASSQDGLAEETQYF
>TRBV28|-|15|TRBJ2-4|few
TGTGCCAGCAGTCCCCGGGGCCTAGCCAAAAACATTCAGTACTTC
CASSPRGLAKNIQYF
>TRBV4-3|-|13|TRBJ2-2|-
TGCGCCAGCAGCCAAGCGGATGCCGGGGAGCTGTTTTTT
CASSQADAGELFF
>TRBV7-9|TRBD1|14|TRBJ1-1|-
TGTGCCAGCAGCTACAGGGGGCAGAACACTGAAGCTTTCTTT
CASSYRGQNTEAFF
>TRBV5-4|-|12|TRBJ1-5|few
TGTGCCAGCAGCTTGGACGGGCAGCCCCAGCATTTT
CASSLDGQPQHF
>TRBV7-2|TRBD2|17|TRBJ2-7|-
TGTGCCAGCAGCTTAGGGTCTAGCGGGCTCCGCTCCTACGAGCAGTACTTC
CASSLGSSGLRSYEQYF
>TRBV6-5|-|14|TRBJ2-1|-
TGTGCCAGCAGTTACGGGCAGGGCTACAATGAGCAGTTCTTC
CASSYGQGYNEQFF
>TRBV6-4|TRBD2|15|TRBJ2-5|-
TGTGCCAGCGGGGGGGGACTAGCGGGATTCGAGACCCAGTACTTC
CASGGGLAGFETQYF
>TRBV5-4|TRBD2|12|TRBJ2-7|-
TGTGCCAGCAGCTTGGAAGGTAGCGGGAGACTCTTC
CASSLEGSGRLF
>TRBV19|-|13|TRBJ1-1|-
TGTGCCAGTACGCGAGGGGGAGGCACTGAAGCTTTCTTT
CASTRGGGTEAFF
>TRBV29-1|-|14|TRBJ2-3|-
TGCAGCGCCAAAGGGGGGCCAGGGTTAGATACGCAGTATTTT
CSAKGGPGLDTQYF
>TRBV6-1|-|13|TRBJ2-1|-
TGTGCCAGCAGGAAAGGACAGATTATGGAGCAGTTCTTC
CASRKGQIMEQFF
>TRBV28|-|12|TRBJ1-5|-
TGTGCCAGCAGTATAAACTATCAGCCCCAGCATTTT
CASSINYQPQHF
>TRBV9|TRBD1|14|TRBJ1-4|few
TGTGCCAGCAGCCCTTGGACAGGACAGGAAAAACTGTTTTTT
CASSPWTGQEKLFF